The rows below give T cell receptor beta chains drawn from one sample of a study of blood T cells in healthy people across ages. Each CDR3 protein is one row after TCRdb ran MiXCR on the 5' RACE reads. The sample consists of 1,500,000 or so distinct CDR3 sequences, roughly two fifths of them appearing once. Source material: blood. These receptors were taken from a woman under 30 in good health. Each CDR3 is given with its conserved first and last residue. Rows may omit the clone size; those that give it use once, few, many or a size class.

CDR3 protein,clone size,V gene,J gene
CASSTGTSNHEQYF,-,TRBV28,-
CASSTRTGTQETQYF,-,TRBV7-2,TRBJ2-5
CASSPDSPTQPQHF,-,TRBV5-1,TRBJ1-5
CASSLASGTGGSYEQYF,-,TRBV11-1,TRBJ2-7
CASSGGDGQGNYEQYF,-,TRBV2,TRBJ2-7
CASRETSGRRETQYF,few,TRBV4-1,TRBJ2-5
CAIRGEGLSAEQYF,-,TRBV10-3,TRBJ2-7
CASSLTIARYNEQFF,few,TRBV7-3,TRBJ2-1
CASSFRTSGREVDEQYF,-,TRBV28,TRBJ2-5
CASSPYGRAGASGNTIYF,-,TRBV7-2,TRBJ1-3
CAINGGLAKNIQYF,-,TRBV10-3,TRBJ2-4
CASSLVTMGNGQFF,-,TRBV5-1,TRBJ2-1
CASSQEGQGGNEKLFF,few,TRBV4-3,TRBJ1-4
CSVLMSSYNEQFF,few,TRBV20-1,TRBJ2-1
CSVESASDTQYF,-,TRBV29-1,TRBJ2-3
CASSQLYGGRANNEQFF,few,TRBV4-2,TRBJ2-1
CASSPHRTDSRNYGYTF,-,TRBV11-3,TRBJ1-2
CASQGLPSTDTQYF,-,TRBV5-1,TRBJ2-3
CSVGLVMNTEAFF,-,TRBV29-1,TRBJ1-1
CAISESTLGNTHYGYTF,few,TRBV10-3,TRBJ1-2
CASSLGQGSPQHF,-,TRBV3-1,TRBJ1-5
CSARAPGLAYSGANVLTF,-,TRBV20-1,TRBJ2-6
CASTETPADYTEAFF,few,TRBV7-6,TRBJ1-1
CASSQGQGADGYTF,few,TRBV3-1,TRBJ1-2
CASSAGNQYF,-,TRBV6-2/TRBV6-3,TRBJ2-7
CSALQGASTEAFF,few,TRBV20-1,TRBJ1-1
CASSGVRTAFCEQYF,-,TRBV7-2,-
CASSRHRGSRAGGFTDTQYF,-,TRBV12-3/TRBV12-4,TRBJ2-3
CASSLAYGGALDEQFF,-,TRBV7-2,TRBJ2-1